This T cell receptor (beta chain) originates from a study of T cell responses to AZD1222 COVID-19 vaccine. With 0 bases removed from V and 3 bases from J, the gap between germline ends came to 10 bases. The CDR3 consists of 14 residues. Per the germline V gene, CDR1 is SGHRS and CDR2 is YFSETQ. Produced via immunoSEQ multiplex PCR; TCRdb's table is partial and in-frame only. Of fewer than 150,000 clones in the sample, about nine tenths were seen once. This clonotype was sampled from an adult who received the AZD1222 COVID-19 vaccine. The source material was peripheral blood, sampled 28 days after the second AZD1222 dose. This chain connects TRBV5-1 to TRBJ2-7; D is ambiguous. Here the CDR3 DNA reads TGCGCCAGCAGCTTGGTGCCTTCAAGCTACGAGCAGTACTTC. Encoded protein: CASSLVPSSYEQYF.